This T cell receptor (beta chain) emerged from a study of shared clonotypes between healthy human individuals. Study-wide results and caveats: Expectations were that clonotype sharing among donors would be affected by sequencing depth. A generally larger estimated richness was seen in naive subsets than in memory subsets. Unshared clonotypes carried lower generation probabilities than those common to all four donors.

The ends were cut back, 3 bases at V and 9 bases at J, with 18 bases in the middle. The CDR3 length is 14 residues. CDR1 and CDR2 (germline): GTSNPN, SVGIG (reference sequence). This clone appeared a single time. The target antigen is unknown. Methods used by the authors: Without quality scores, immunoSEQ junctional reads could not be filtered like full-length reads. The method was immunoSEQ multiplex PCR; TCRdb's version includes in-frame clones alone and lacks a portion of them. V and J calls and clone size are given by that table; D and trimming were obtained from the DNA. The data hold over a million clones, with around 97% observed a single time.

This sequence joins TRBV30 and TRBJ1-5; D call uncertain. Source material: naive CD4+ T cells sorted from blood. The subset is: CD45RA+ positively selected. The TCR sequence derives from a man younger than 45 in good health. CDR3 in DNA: TGTGCCTGGAGCGCGGACTCCTTCGAGTCGCCCCAGCATTTT. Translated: CAWSADSFESPQHF.